This is a list of T cell receptor beta chains from one sample in a study of OX40 agonist ivuxolimab in advanced cancers. Sequencing used immunoSEQ multiplex PCR; TCRdb keeps in-frame clones, though not all of them. The sample holds under 35,000 clones, roughly 84% seen once. The input for sequencing was CD4+ or CD8+ T cells sorted from blood, taken in a trial of the OX40 agonist ivuxolimab. The source of these receptors is an adult with an advanced solid tumor such as melanoma, head and neck, liver or kidney cancer. The CDR3 runs from the conserved cysteine through the conserved F or W. D genes are given only for firm matches. The listing skips clone size in some rows; elsewhere it reads once, few, many or a size class.

clone size	V gene	J gene	D gene	CDR3 protein	CDR3 DNA
-	TRBV5-1	TRBJ2-5	TRBD1	CASSVQGNQETQYF	TGCGCCAGCAGCGTACAGGGGAATCAAGAGACCCAGTACTTC
-	TRBV28	TRBJ2-3	TRBD1	CASEWTGHTDTQYF	TGTGCCAGCGAATGGACAGGGCACACAGATACGCAGTATTTT
-	TRBV7-9	TRBJ1-1	-	CASSLSGTEAFF	TGTGCCAGCAGCTTGTCGGGCACTGAAGCTTTCTTT
-	TRBV10-3	TRBJ2-7	TRBD1	CAISESETGGPGSYEQYF	TGTGCCATCAGTGAGTCGGAGACAGGGGGGCCCGGGTCCTACGAGCAGTACTTC
-	TRBV7-2	TRBJ1-1	-	CASSLFENTEAFF	TGTGCCAGCAGCTTGTTTGAGAACACTGAAGCTTTCTTT
-	TRBV27	TRBJ1-1	-	CASSSPGTEAFF	TGTGCCAGCAGTTCCCCCGGGACAGAAGCTTTCTTT
-	TRBV10-2	TRBJ2-7	-	CASSVGDAYEQYF	TGCGCCAGCAGTGTCGGGGATGCCTACGAGCAGTACTTC
-	TRBV6-5	TRBJ1-1	TRBD1	CASSVGQGTTEAFF	TGTGCCAGCAGTGTTGGACAGGGGACCACTGAAGCTTTCTTT
-	TRBV5-1	TRBJ2-2	-	CASSLLAPRTGELFF	TGCGCCAGCAGCTTGCTCGCCCCCCGCACCGGGGAGCTGTTTTTT
-	TRBV2	TRBJ2-3	TRBD1	CASTRDRGQSTTDTQYF	TGTGCCAGCACCAGGGACAGGGGCCAGTCCACCACAGATACGCAGTATTTT
-	TRBV5-1	TRBJ2-7	TRBD2	CASSLGTTGGGEQYF	TGCGCCAGCAGCTTAGGGACCACAGGCGGGGGCGAGCAGTACTTC
-	TRBV28	TRBJ2-2	TRBD2	CASSLTGGGSAELFF	TGTGCCAGCAGTTTAACGGGGGGGGGATCGGCAGAGCTGTTTTTT
once	TRBV7-9	TRBJ2-1	TRBD2	CASSAGLAGGNEQFF	TGTGCCAGCAGCGCGGGACTAGCGGGAGGTAATGAGCAGTTCTTC
-	TRBV6-6	TRBJ2-7	TRBD2	CASTSGLDSYEQYF	TGTGCCAGCACCTCTGGACTAGACTCCTACGAGCAGTACTTC
-	TRBV7-9	TRBJ1-2	-	CASSLGTGRGYGYTF	TGTGCCAGCAGCTTAGGGACGGGGAGGGGCTATGGCTACACCTTC
-	TRBV4-1	TRBJ1-2	-	CASSQETGGNYGYTF	TGCGCCAGCAGCCAAGAGACAGGAGGTAACTATGGCTACACCTTC
-	TRBV7-6	TRBJ2-3	TRBD2	CASSLAAGGDTQYF	TGTGCCAGCAGCTTAGCCGCGGGGGGAGATACGCAGTATTTT
once	TRBV27	TRBJ2-7	TRBD1	CASSPGTGLEQYF	TGTGCCAGCAGTCCCGGGACAGGGTTGGAGCAGTACTTC
-	TRBV4-1	TRBJ2-2	-	CASGVGGGTGELFF	TGCGCCAGCGGAGTGGGAGGGGGCACCGGGGAGCTGTTTTTT
few	TRBV27	TRBJ2-3	TRBD1	CASRISVGQGTDTQYF	TGTGCCAGCAGAATATCGGTAGGACAGGGGACGGATACGCAGTATTTT
-	TRBV7-9	TRBJ2-7	-	CASSLSTGHKHFYEQYF	TGTGCCAGCAGCTTAAGCACAGGACACAAGCACTTCTACGAGCAGTACTTC
-	TRBV5-6	TRBJ2-2	-	CASSFSGWAPGELFF	TGTGCCAGCAGCTTTTCGGGGTGGGCCCCCGGGGAGCTGTTTTTT
-	TRBV6-5	TRBJ1-6	-	CASRKTGRNSPLHF	TGTGCCAGCAGGAAAACAGGGAGGAATTCACCCCTCCACTTT
-	TRBV5-6	TRBJ2-7	TRBD1	CASSPDRGSYEQYF	TGTGCCAGCAGCCCCGACAGGGGCTCCTACGAGCAGTACTTC
-	TRBV15	TRBJ1-1	-	CATSRYVVGNTEAFF	TGTGCCACCAGCAGGTACGTCGTTGGGAACACTGAAGCTTTCTTT
-	TRBV6-1	TRBJ1-1	-	CASSGRTVPDTEAFF	TGTGCCAGCAGTGGCAGGACCGTCCCCGACACTGAAGCTTTCTTT
-	TRBV6-4	TRBJ1-1	-	CASSATMNTEAFF	TGTGCCAGCAGTGCCACAATGAACACTGAAGCTTTCTTT
-	TRBV11-2	TRBJ2-3	TRBD2	CASSSYIAPGRDSDTQYF	TGTGCCAGCAGCTCTTATATCGCCCCGGGGAGGGATTCGGATACGCAGTATTTT
-	TRBV2	TRBJ2-2	-	CAGARYGGRAPGELFF	TGTGCCGGGGCCCGCTATGGGGGGAGAGCACCCGGGGAGCTGTTTTTT
-	TRBV27	TRBJ1-5	-	CASTQNPGGQPQHF	TGTGCCAGCACTCAAAACCCCGGGGGTCAGCCCCAGCATTTT
-	TRBV2	TRBJ1-5	-	CASNSEQTYSNQPQHF	TGTGCCAGCAACTCAGAACAGACTTATAGCAATCAGCCCCAGCATTTT
-	TRBV10-2	TRBJ2-7	-	CASSESGEQYF	TGCGCCAGCAGTGAGTCGGGCGAGCAGTACTTC
medium-sized	TRBV6-5	TRBJ2-7	-	CASSYSSFYEQYF	TGTGCCAGCAGTTACTCCTCTTTCTACGAGCAGTACTTC
-	TRBV5-1	TRBJ2-3	-	CASSLILAGADTQYF	TGCGCCAGCAGCTTGATACTAGCAGGCGCAGATACGCAGTATTTT
-	TRBV4-3	TRBJ2-1	-	CASSQEATSSYNEQFF	TGCGCCAGCAGCCAAGAAGCCACGAGCTCCTACAATGAGCAGTTCTTC
-	TRBV13	TRBJ2-2	TRBD1	CASSSGTGVLNTGELFF	TGTGCCAGCAGCTCCGGGACAGGGGTCCTGAACACCGGGGAGCTGTTTTTT
-	TRBV19	TRBJ2-3	-	CASSTQGGDTQYF	TGTGCCAGTAGTACCCAGGGGGGGGATACGCAGTATTTT
-	TRBV7-9	TRBJ2-1	-	CASSLASGSSYNEQFF	TGTGCCAGCAGCTTAGCGTCCGGGAGCTCCTACAATGAGCAGTTCTTC
-	TRBV6-6	TRBJ1-3	-	CASSYKESSGNTIYF	TGTGCCAGTAGTTACAAGGAGAGCTCTGGAAACACCATATATTTT
-	TRBV7-3	TRBJ2-2	-	CASSLGPEQSLTGELFF	TGTGCCAGCAGCTTAGGGCCCGAGCAATCCCTTACCGGGGAGCTGTTTTTT
-	TRBV11-2	TRBJ2-1	-	CASSLATGTREFF	TGTGCCAGCAGCTTAGCAACCGGGACCAGGGAGTTCTTC
-	TRBV7-9	TRBJ2-2	-	CASSPPRGRAPGELFF	TGTGCCAGCAGCCCCCCCAGGGGGAGGGCCCCCGGGGAGCTGTTTTTT
-	TRBV4-1	TRBJ1-2	-	CASSQGQNYGYTF	TGCGCCAGCAGCCAAGGACAGAACTATGGCTACACCTTC
-	TRBV30	TRBJ2-2	TRBD1	CAWSSGQGIFTGELFF	TGTGCCTGGAGTTCTGGACAGGGGATTTTCACCGGGGAGCTGTTTTTT
-	TRBV6-1	TRBJ2-7	TRBD1	CASSEDRGREQYF	TGTGCCAGCAGTGAGGACAGGGGGCGAGAGCAGTACTTC